The source of this T cell receptor beta chain is a study of T cell changes during pregnancy in multiple sclerosis. This table comes from immunoSEQ multiplex PCR, and its TCRdb copy is limited to in-frame clones, with some not included. The profile shows 75,000 to 100,000 clones, 92% of them singletons. Germline trimming cut 1 base from V and 7 bases from J; bases unmatched to any gene: 7. This CDR3 has 15 residues. Germline V gives CDR1 LNHNV, CDR2 YYDKDF (reference sequence). The V call is TRBV15, the J call TRBJ2-4, with TRBD2 identical over 7 bases. Sample: peripheral blood, taken after pregnancy. This TCR derives from a female donor in good health, enrolled as a control in a pregnancy study. CDR3 DNA sequence: TGTGCCACCAGCAGAGTTCGGGACGGGGGGAACATTCAGTACTTC. This sequence encodes CATSRVRDGGNIQYF.